This TCR beta chain was observed in a study of OX40 agonist ivuxolimab in advanced cancers. Comments on this clone: Its antigen is unknown.

Blood samples were obtained at baseline, cycle 4 day 1, and cycle 7 day 1. This CDR3 region has 14 residues. CDR1 is LNHDA, CDR2 SQIVND, per germline (reference sequence). Trimming stripped 3 bases from V and 4 bases from J, with 12 bases between. Generated by immunoSEQ multiplex PCR, the TCRdb table keeps only in-frame clones and is missing some. The sample contains about 99,000 clones, 90% to 97% of which appear only once. Broader study findings: CD4+ T cells averaged fewer expanded clones than CD8+ T cells.

The specimen was CD4+ or CD8+ T cells sorted from blood, collected in a trial of the OX40 agonist ivuxolimab. The chain links TRBV19 to TRBJ1-1; D may be TRBD1 (5 bases). The clonotype originates from an adult with an advanced solid tumor such as melanoma, head and neck, liver or kidney cancer. The DNA of the CDR3 is TGTGCCAGTAGTATGGGGGGGTCATTCACTGAAGCTTTCTTT. This translates into CASSMGGSFTEAFF.